This paragraph covers one T cell receptor (beta chain) sequence. The data stem from a study of blood T cell repertoires in COVID-19. This CDR3 is built from 14 residues. Per the germline V gene, CDR1 is SNHLY and CDR2 is FYNNEI. Trimming at V came to 6 bases and at J to 0 bases, leaving 2 bases not matched to a gene. Original handling: Amplification of reference gene primers was used by the study to estimate nucleated cell counts. Assay: immunoSEQ multiplex PCR; the TCRdb copy retains only in-frame clones and omits some. V, J and clone size were drawn from that table, and D and trimming were deduced from the DNA. Of 85,000 to 90,000 clones listed, under 85% are singletons.

The chain joins TRBV2 to TRBJ2-3; 8 bases align to TRBD2. Source material: peripheral blood. This TCR derives from a man between 65 and 80 years old with acute or convalescent COVID-19. The CDR3 reads CASRAGVSTDTQYF. The CDR3 region has the DNA TGTGCCAGCAGAGCGGGGGTAAGCACAGATACGCAGTATTTT.